These T cell receptor beta chains were read from a single sample in a study of radiotherapy plus CTLA-4 blockade in lung cancer. Profiled with immunoSEQ multiplex PCR; TCRdb holds only in-frame clones, not every one. The sample yields roughly 100,000 clones, 70% to 90% seen once. The input for sequencing was peripheral blood, taken from a patient treated with radiotherapy plus ipilimumab. The source of these receptors is a human donor with non-small cell lung cancer that progressed on radiotherapy plus ipilimumab. Some clones in this sample may be carry-over from other donors' samples. The CDR3 runs from the conserved cysteine through the conserved F or W. The D gene is left open where the match is weak. Rows give clone size only sometimes, using once, few, many, or a class for an expanded clone.

v_gene	abundance	d_gene	j_gene	CDR3aa	CDR3nt
TRBV4-1	NA	NA	TRBJ2-2	CASSLSSGLGTGELFF	TGCGCCAGCAGCCTATCAAGCGGGTTGGGCACCGGGGAGCTGTTTTTT
TRBV11-2	NA	NA	TRBJ2-2	CASRFSQTGELFF	TGTGCCAGCAGATTCAGCCAGACCGGGGAGCTGTTTTTT
TRBV6-5	NA	NA	TRBJ2-7	CASSYSLGPHSYEQYF	TGTGCCAGCAGTTACTCTCTAGGCCCACACTCCTACGAGCAGTACTTC
TRBV30	NA	NA	TRBJ1-4	CAWSVRGAYEKLFF	TGTGCCTGGAGTGTTCGGGGGGCGTATGAAAAACTGTTTTTT
TRBV19	NA	NA	TRBJ2-7	CASSMAGGGSYEQYF	TGTGCCAGTAGTATGGCCGGAGGGGGCTCCTACGAGCAGTACTTC
TRBV12-5	NA	TRBD1	TRBJ1-3	CASATTGTVNTIYF	TGTGCTAGTGCCACGACAGGGACCGTAAACACCATATATTTT
TRBV7-8	NA	TRBD1	TRBJ1-1	CASSLATGSEAFF	TGTGCCAGCAGCTTAGCGACAGGGTCTGAAGCTTTCTTT
TRBV5-1	NA	NA	TRBJ1-1	CASSSDSNAFF	TGCGCCAGCAGCTCAGACAGTAATGCTTTCTTT
TRBV4-3	NA	NA	TRBJ1-1	CASSHFFLGDTEAFF	TGCGCCAGCAGCCACTTCTTCCTGGGGGACACTGAAGCTTTCTTT
TRBV2	NA	NA	TRBJ1-3	CASRETGYSGNTIYF	TGTGCCAGCAGGGAGACAGGCTACTCTGGAAACACCATATATTTT
TRBV7-2	once	NA	TRBJ2-5	CASSSSQETQYF	TGTGCCAGCAGCTCAAGTCAAGAGACCCAGTACTTC
TRBV7-9	NA	TRBD1	TRBJ2-7	CASSSTGSYEQYF	TGTGCCAGCAGCTCGACAGGGTCCTACGAGCAGTACTTC
TRBV6-1	NA	TRBD2	TRBJ2-5	CASSQISGDQETQYF	TGTGCCAGCAGTCAAATTAGCGGGGATCAAGAGACCCAGTACTTC
TRBV7-9	NA	NA	TRBJ1-6	CASSLGRAFLHF	TGTGCCAGCAGCTTAGGCAGGGCCTTTCTCCACTTT
TRBV4-3	NA	NA	TRBJ2-5	CASSQGSPGETQYF	TGCGCCAGCAGCCAAGGGTCCCCGGGGGAGACCCAGTACTTC
TRBV4-2	NA	NA	TRBJ1-2	CASSQDMADFYGYTF	TGTGCCAGCAGCCAAGACATGGCGGACTTCTATGGCTACACCTTC
TRBV19	NA	TRBD1	TRBJ1-5	CASSMTGGGQPQHF	TGTGCCAGTAGTATGACAGGGGGCGGACAGCCCCAGCATTTT
TRBV5-6	NA	NA	TRBJ2-4	CASSSYSAKNIQYF	TGTGCCAGCAGCTCTTATTCAGCCAAAAACATTCAGTACTTC
TRBV7-2	NA	NA	TRBJ2-7	CASSQFRDTVSYEQYF	TGTGCCAGCAGCCAATTCCGGGACACAGTCTCCTACGAGCAGTACTTC
TRBV15	NA	TRBD1	TRBJ2-5	CATSSIQGVVQETQYF	TGTGCCACCAGTAGCATACAGGGGGTCGTACAAGAGACCCAGTACTTC
TRBV5-4	NA	TRBD1	TRBJ1-3	CASSFNRGVGNTIYF	TGTGCCAGCAGCTTCAACAGGGGGGTAGGAAACACCATATATTTT
TRBV7-2	few	NA	TRBJ2-5	CASSLLQGMERYF	TGTGCCAGCAGCTTATTGCAGGGAATGGAACGGTACTTC
TRBV7-3	NA	NA	TRBJ1-4	CASSLQGGGKKLFF	TGTGCCAGCAGCCTCCAGGGTGGGGGTAAAAAACTGTTTTTT
TRBV6-5	NA	TRBD1	TRBJ1-2	CASRRTGRYGYTF	TGTGCCAGCAGAAGGACAGGGCGCTATGGCTACACCTTC
TRBV7-2	NA	TRBD1	TRBJ1-1	CASRHRGRDTEAFF	TGTGCCAGCAGACACAGGGGGCGAGACACTGAAGCTTTCTTT
TRBV6-5	NA	NA	TRBJ2-5	CASGDVMNREETQYF	TGTGCCAGCGGAGACGTTATGAACAGGGAGGAGACCCAGTACTTC
TRBV2	NA	NA	TRBJ2-7	CASSEESYEQYF	TGTGCCAGCAGTGAAGAATCCTACGAGCAGTACTTC
TRBV7-3	NA	NA	TRBJ2-7	CASSLDSVLAREQYF	TGTGCCAGCAGCTTAGACTCTGTACTAGCTCGCGAGCAGTACTTC
TRBV11-2	NA	NA	TRBJ2-7	CASSLSSYEQYF	TGTGCCAGCAGCCTGAGCTCCTACGAGCAGTACTTC
TRBV7-2	NA	NA	TRBJ2-5	CASSPGMGGAQETQYF	TGTGCCAGCAGCCCGGGGATGGGGGGGGCACAAGAGACCCAGTACTTC
TRBV18	NA	TRBD1	TRBJ2-2	CASSPEGQGNTGELFF	TGTGCCAGCTCACCTGAGGGACAGGGTAACACCGGGGAGCTGTTTTTT
TRBV10-1	NA	NA	TRBJ1-1	CASRKTGNTEAFF	TGCGCCAGCAGAAAGACAGGGAACACTGAAGCTTTCTTT
TRBV29-1	NA	NA	TRBJ1-1	CSVVWGANTEAFF	TGCAGCGTTGTGTGGGGTGCGAACACTGAAGCTTTCTTT
TRBV2	once	NA	TRBJ1-6	CASSHVNSPLHF	TGTGCCAGCAGCCATGTAAATTCACCCCTCCACTTT
TRBV11-1	few	NA	TRBJ2-7	CASSATSAEQYF	TGTGCCAGCAGCGCCACAAGTGCCGAGCAGTACTTC
TRBV10-3	NA	TRBD2	TRBJ2-3	CAISASLAGITDTQYF	TGTGCCATCAGTGCTTCACTAGCGGGGATTACAGATACGCAGTATTTT
TRBV7-2	NA	NA	TRBJ2-2	CASSLVGSGELFF	TGTGCCAGCAGCTTAGTCGGCAGCGGGGAGCTGTTTTTT
TRBV7-3	NA	NA	TRBJ2-1	CASSLARSSYNEQFF	TGTGCCAGCAGCTTGGCTAGGAGCTCCTACAATGAGCAGTTCTTC
TRBV5-1	NA	TRBD1	TRBJ2-7	CASSTGQGYEQYF	TGCGCCAGCAGCACCGGACAGGGGTACGAGCAGTACTTC
TRBV25-1	NA	NA	TRBJ1-3	CASIPGAGNTIYF	TGTGCCAGCATCCCGGGGGCTGGAAACACCATATATTTT
TRBV4-1	NA	NA	TRBJ1-1	CASSRSGGTEAFF	TGCGCCAGCAGCCGTTCGGGAGGAACTGAAGCTTTCTTT
TRBV15	NA	NA	TRBJ1-4	CATSRVAGSNEKLFF	TGTGCCACCAGCAGAGTGGCAGGGTCTAATGAAAAACTGTTTTTT
TRBV7-3	NA	TRBD2	TRBJ2-7	CASSVGTSGGDEQYF	TGTGCCAGCAGCGTCGGGACTAGCGGGGGCGACGAGCAGTACTTC
TRBV4-2	few	TRBD1	TRBJ1-6	CASSQDPDRGNSPLHF	TGTGCCAGCAGCCAAGATCCGGACAGGGGTAATTCACCCCTCCACTTT
TRBV7-3	NA	NA	TRBJ2-2	CASKDNANTGELFF	TGTGCCAGCAAGGACAACGCGAACACCGGGGAGCTGTTTTTT
TRBV11-3	NA	TRBD2	TRBJ2-1	CASSSGGSSGEAAQFF	TGTGCCAGCAGCTCCGGGGGGTCTAGCGGGGAGGCGGCGCAGTTCTTC
TRBV5-4	NA	NA	TRBJ1-1	CASSLGVTVLNTEAFF	TGTGCCAGCAGCTTGGGGGTAACAGTCTTGAACACTGAAGCTTTCTTT
TRBV4-1	NA	NA	TRBJ1-2	CASSQEWAGNYGYTF	TGCGCCAGCAGCCAAGAATGGGCAGGGAACTATGGCTACACCTTC
TRBV6-5	NA	NA	TRBJ2-1	CASTGTHDDEQFF	TGTGCCAGCACTGGGACCCACGACGATGAGCAGTTCTTC